Listed below are T cell receptor beta chains from one sample, sequenced in a study of beta chain features in type 1 diabetes. Generated by immunoSEQ multiplex PCR, the TCRdb table keeps only in-frame clones and is missing some. The sample holds 4,500 to 7,000 clones, about four fifths seen once. Specimen: Tregs from blood. These TCRs come from a man younger than 35 in good health. The CDR3 runs from the conserved cysteine through the conserved F or W. Each record gives: D gene, V gene, J gene, clone size, CDR3 protein, CDR3 DNA. D genes are given only for firm matches. Size tells how often a clone was seen (once, few, many) or the class of an expanded clone, and some rows leave it out.

TRBD1	TRBV6-1	TRBJ1-6	-	CASTEWGQGDSPLHF	TGTGCCAGCACCGAATGGGGACAGGGTGATTCACCCCTCCACTTT
TRBD2	TRBV14	TRBJ2-7	-	CASSQLGGTSYEQYF	TGTGCCAGCAGCCAGTTGGGGGGGACTTCCTACGAGCAGTACTTC
-	TRBV23-1	TRBJ1-2	-	CASSQGGRTYGYTF	TGCGCCAGCAGTCAAGGCGGGCGGACCTATGGCTACACCTTC
TRBD1	TRBV25-1	TRBJ2-2	-	CASSEYGRQGLAGELFF	TGTGCCAGCAGTGAATATGGTCGACAGGGGTTAGCCGGGGAGCTGTTTTTT
TRBD1	TRBV4-2	TRBJ1-4	-	CASSRQTGADEKLFF	TGTGCCAGCAGCCGACAGACAGGGGCCGACGAAAAACTGTTTTTT
TRBD2	TRBV6-5	TRBJ2-1	few	CASRPTSGAYNEQFF	TGTGCCAGCAGGCCAACTAGCGGGGCCTACAATGAGCAGTTCTTC
-	TRBV30	TRBJ2-5	-	CAWSVAPPIYF	TGTGCCTGGAGTGTAGCTCCACCGATTTACTTC
-	TRBV19	TRBJ1-4	-	CASKAASATNEKLFF	TGTGCCAGTAAAGCGGCAAGCGCAACTAATGAAAAACTGTTTTTT
-	TRBV19	TRBJ1-1	-	CASSQTDLNTEAFF	TGTGCCAGTAGTCAGACAGACTTGAACACTGAAGCTTTCTTT
-	TRBV5-4	TRBJ2-7	-	CASSLRGNSYEQYF	TGTGCCAGCAGCTTGAGAGGGAACTCCTACGAGCAGTACTTC
TRBD2	TRBV7-9	TRBJ2-7	-	CASSGGLPPYEQYF	TGTGCCAGCAGCGGGGGACTACCTCCCTACGAGCAGTACTTC
TRBD1	TRBV2	TRBJ1-2	few	CASNTAPGQGGSSYGYTF	TGTGCCAGCAACACAGCACCGGGACAGGGGGGTAGTAGCTATGGCTACACCTTC
-	TRBV5-1	TRBJ2-7	few	CASSLGQSSYEQYF	TGCGCCAGCAGCCTCGGACAATCCTCCTACGAGCAGTACTTC
-	TRBV12-5	TRBJ2-2	-	CASGPTDSGELFF	TGTGCTAGTGGTCCGACAGACTCCGGGGAGCTGTTTTTT
TRBD2	TRBV7-2	TRBJ2-7	-	CASSRISGGSYEQYF	TGTGCCAGCAGCCGGATTAGCGGGGGGTCCTACGAGCAGTACTTC
TRBD2	TRBV2	TRBJ2-1	-	CASGGASGGANEQFF	TGTGCCAGCGGGGGGGCTAGCGGGGGGGCCAATGAGCAGTTCTTC
TRBD2	TRBV7-6	TRBJ2-7	-	CASSLAGGRYEQYF	TGTGCCAGCAGCTTAGCGGGAGGGAGGTACGAGCAGTACTTC
-	TRBV5-5	TRBJ2-2	-	CASSVRPDRTNTGELFF	TGTGCCAGCAGCGTTCGTCCCGACAGGACGAACACCGGGGAGCTGTTTTTT
TRBD1	TRBV5-4	TRBJ1-2	few	CASSSWTGVGYTF	TGTGCCAGCAGCTCCTGGACAGGGGTTGGCTACACCTTC
-	TRBV7-2	TRBJ2-7	-	CASSLSGATYEQYF	TGTGCCAGCAGCTTATCAGGGGCCACCTACGAGCAGTACTTC
-	TRBV6-9	TRBJ1-2	-	CASSPIGALRKTYGYTF	TGTGCCAGCAGTCCAATCGGAGCCTTACGGAAGACCTATGGCTACACCTTC
TRBD1	TRBV15	TRBJ2-1	-	CATSRSPQGADNEQFF	TGTGCCACCAGCAGATCCCCTCAGGGGGCCGACAATGAGCAGTTCTTC
-	TRBV7-3	TRBJ2-2	-	CASSLHGPRNTGELFF	TGTGCCAGCAGCCTCCATGGGCCCAGGAACACCGGGGAGCTGTTTTTT
-	TRBV5-1	TRBJ2-1	-	CASSFQGIPNEQFF	TGCGCCAGCAGCTTCCAGGGGATCCCCAATGAGCAGTTCTTC
TRBD1	TRBV23-1	TRBJ2-1	-	CASRSNQGYRGPYSEQFF	TGCGCCAGCAGGAGTAATCAAGGCTACAGGGGGCCATACAGTGAGCAGTTCTTC
TRBD2	TRBV28	TRBJ2-3	few	CASRKDSGAADTQYF	TGTGCCAGCAGGAAAGATAGCGGGGCCGCAGATACGCAGTATTTT
TRBD1	TRBV2	TRBJ2-7	-	CASTSVVRTGSWEQYF	TGTGCCAGCACCTCAGTGGTTAGGACAGGATCCTGGGAGCAGTACTTC
TRBD1	TRBV7-2	TRBJ2-7	-	CASSYEFRGQGALEQYF	TGTGCCAGCAGCTATGAATTTCGGGGACAGGGGGCGCTGGAGCAGTACTTC
TRBD1	TRBV7-2	TRBJ2-7	once	CASSLVRTGTGYEQYF	TGTGCCAGCAGCTTAGTTAGGACCGGGACAGGGTACGAGCAGTACTTC
TRBD2	TRBV30	TRBJ2-3	-	CAWSPGLAGADTQYF	TGTGCCTGGAGTCCTGGACTAGCGGGGGCAGATACGCAGTATTTT
TRBD1	TRBV27	TRBJ2-7	-	CASSLGAGDRRYEQYF	TGTGCCAGCAGTTTAGGAGCAGGGGACAGACGCTACGAGCAGTACTTC
-	TRBV6-5	TRBJ1-4	-	CASSYGGREKLFF	TGTGCCAGCAGTTACGGGGGGAGGGAAAAACTGTTTTTT
-	TRBV21-1	TRBJ1-2	-	CASSNIGTFNYGYTF	TGTGCCAGCAGCAACATAGGGACTTTTAACTATGGCTACACCTTC
-	TRBV10-3	TRBJ2-2	-	CAISESRSGELFF	TGTGCCATCAGTGAGTCCCGGTCCGGGGAGCTGTTTTTT
-	TRBV4-2	TRBJ1-2	once	CASSLDRDFYYGYTF	TGTGCCAGCAGCCTGGATAGGGACTTCTACTATGGCTACACCTTC
-	TRBV7-9	TRBJ1-2	-	CASSLAAGGYTF	TGTGCCAGCAGCTTAGCGGCGGGGGGCTACACCTTC
-	TRBV5-4	TRBJ1-2	-	CASSLVQGKGYGYTF	TGTGCCAGCAGCTTGGTTCAGGGGAAGGGCTATGGCTACACCTTC
-	TRBV5-6	TRBJ1-2	-	CASSRRQGYTF	TGTGCCAGCAGCAGGCGACAAGGCTACACCTTC
-	TRBV18	TRBJ2-1	few	CASSKLAEPNEQFF	TGTGCCAGCTCAAAACTAGCAGAGCCGAATGAGCAGTTCTTC
TRBD2	TRBV7-2	TRBJ2-5	-	CASTPGLKETQYF	TGTGCCAGCACCCCGGGACTAAAAGAGACCCAGTACTTC